This is a list of T cell receptor beta chains from one sample in a study of cytomegalovirus exposure and HLA in healthy donors. Assay used: immunoSEQ multiplex PCR; TCRdb lists only in-frame clones, some missing. The table records about 200,000 clones, roughly three quarters of them present only once. Sequencing was carried out using PBMCs. The receptors were sampled from a woman aged 50 to 60 in good health and CMV-seronegative. The CDR3 runs from the conserved cysteine through the conserved F or W. A D gene is named only where the DNA matches it firmly. The size of a clone is reported for some rows only, either as once, few or many, or as a class for expanded clones.

clone size	V gene	D gene	J gene	CDR3 protein	CDR3 DNA
once	TRBV6-4	NA	TRBJ2-1	CASSVLPGVSYNEQFF	TGTGCCAGCAGTGTCCTTCCAGGGGTTTCCTACAATGAGCAGTTCTTC
NA	TRBV29-1	TRBD1	TRBJ1-1	CSVDLTGPSNTEAFF	TGCAGCGTTGACTTGACAGGGCCCTCGAACACTGAAGCTTTCTTT
NA	TRBV14	TRBD2	TRBJ2-7	CASSNYLGLAGVSYEQYF	TGTGCCAGCAGCAACTACCTCGGACTAGCGGGAGTCTCCTACGAGCAGTACTTC
NA	TRBV7-9	NA	TRBJ1-2	CASSFVAGGYTF	TGTGCCAGCAGCTTCGTCGCCGGGGGCTACACCTTC
NA	TRBV7-3	NA	TRBJ2-5	CASSLGKGNQETQYF	TGTGCCAGCAGCTTAGGAAAGGGGAACCAAGAGACCCAGTACTTC
few	TRBV6-5	TRBD1	TRBJ2-7	CASTHGTGGYEQYF	TGTGCCAGCACCCACGGGACAGGGGGCTACGAGCAGTACTTC
NA	TRBV10-3	NA	TRBJ1-4	CATSESTASTNEKLFF	TGTGCCACCAGTGAGTCGACAGCGTCAACTAATGAAAAACTGTTTTTT
NA	TRBV21-1	NA	TRBJ1-2	CASSNPTPNYGYTF	TGTGCCAGCAGCAACCCGACACCAAACTATGGCTACACCTTC
NA	TRBV28	NA	TRBJ2-1	CASSLPGEYNEQFF	TGTGCCAGCAGTTTACCAGGTGAATACAATGAGCAGTTCTTC
NA	TRBV20-1	NA	TRBJ1-1	CSAPRLEAFF	TGCAGTGCCCCCAGACTTGAAGCTTTCTTT
NA	TRBV9	NA	TRBJ2-2	CASTRVQTAGALGELFF	TGTGCCAGCACCAGAGTCCAAACCGCAGGGGCTCTCGGGGAGCTGTTTTTT
NA	TRBV7-2	TRBD1	TRBJ2-7	CASSLAGTGGEQYF	TGTGCCAGCAGCTTAGCCGGGACAGGGGGCGAGCAGTACTTC
NA	TRBV7-2	NA	TRBJ2-7	CASSLDGRGEQYF	TGTGCCAGCAGCTTAGACGGTCGGGGCGAGCAGTACTTC
NA	TRBV6-5	NA	TRBJ2-1	CASKRTPYDSNEQFF	TGTGCCAGCAAGAGAACCCCATACGACTCCAATGAGCAGTTCTTC
few	TRBV2	NA	TRBJ2-7	CASSSGTSYEQYF	TGTGCCAGCAGTTCCGGGACATCCTACGAGCAGTACTTC
NA	TRBV2	TRBD1	TRBJ1-5	CASSDWDSLNQPQHF	TGTGCCAGCAGCGACTGGGACAGCCTCAATCAGCCCCAGCATTTT
NA	TRBV11-2	TRBD2	TRBJ2-5	CASSLGVRRGEETQYF	TGTGCCAGCAGCTTAGGGGTGAGGCGGGGGGAAGAGACCCAGTACTTC
few	TRBV7-2	NA	TRBJ1-5	CASSLGPQKYSNQPQHF	TGTGCCAGCAGCTTAGGCCCACAGAAGTACTCCAATCAGCCCCAGCATTTT
NA	TRBV30	NA	TRBJ1-4	CAWSFPGSITNEKLFF	TGTGCCTGGAGTTTCCCGGGTTCCATCACTAATGAAAAACTGTTTTTT
NA	TRBV25-1	NA	TRBJ1-1	CASSEYRSGNTEAFF	TGTGCCAGCAGTGAATACAGGTCAGGGAACACTGAAGCTTTCTTT
NA	TRBV5-1	NA	TRBJ2-3	CASRGGGGVSTDTQYF	TGCGCCAGCAGAGGCGGCGGAGGGGTGAGCACAGATACGCAGTATTTT
few	TRBV30	NA	TRBJ1-3	CAWSALSGNTIYF	TGTGCCTGGAGTGCCCTCTCTGGAAACACCATATATTTT
NA	TRBV11-2	NA	TRBJ2-7	CASSRLVSYEQYF	TGTGCCAGCAGCCGACTAGTCTCCTACGAGCAGTACTTC
NA	TRBV6-5	NA	TRBJ2-7	CASQQGGVYEQYF	TGTGCCTCCCAACAGGGGGGGGTTTACGAGCAGTACTTC
once	TRBV2	NA	TRBJ1-2	CASSTGGVYGYTF	TGTGCCAGCAGTACGGGAGGGGTTTATGGCTACACCTTC
NA	TRBV12-5	TRBD1	TRBJ2-2	CASGQGANTGELFF	TGTGCTAGTGGACAGGGGGCTAACACCGGGGAGCTGTTTTTT
NA	TRBV6-1	NA	TRBJ2-7	CASSELLTGLGYF	TGTGCCAGCAGTGAACTCCTCACAGGGTTAGGTTACTTC
NA	TRBV7-8	NA	TRBJ1-5	CASSPGTTYSNQPQHF	TGTGCCAGCAGCCCCGGGACAACCTATAGCAATCAGCCCCAGCATTTT
NA	TRBV2	TRBD1	TRBJ2-7	CASSVGRDRFYEQYF	TGTGCCAGCAGTGTTGGCCGGGACAGATTCTACGAGCAGTACTTC
NA	TRBV7-2	NA	TRBJ1-5	CASSLVVTNNQPQHF	TGTGCCAGCAGCCTCGTCGTCACTAACAATCAGCCCCAGCATTTT
NA	TRBV7-9	TRBD1	TRBJ1-1	CASSPHRGAGNTEAFF	TGTGCCAGCAGCCCTCACAGGGGGGCAGGGAACACTGAAGCTTTCTTT
NA	TRBV29-1	NA	TRBJ1-1	CSVADSRNEAFF	TGCAGCGTCGCGGACAGCAGAAATGAAGCTTTCTTT
NA	TRBV9	NA	TRBJ2-5	CASSVGGGGPQETQYF	TGTGCCAGCAGCGTAGGGGGCGGGGGCCCACAAGAGACCCAGTACTTC